These 17 T cell receptor beta chains share one sample of origin, sequenced in a study of cytotoxic CD8 clonotypes in ibrutinib-treated CLL. The table came from immunoSEQ multiplex PCR; TCRdb's copy has only in-frame clones and leaves some out. Of roughly 70,000 clones listed, 70% to 90% are singletons. The source material was PBMCs, sampled at disease progression, from a patient treated with ibrutinib. These receptors were obtained from a human donor with chronic lymphocytic leukemia.

This clone was seen a few times. The chain has TRBV6-5 and TRBJ2-7, with TRBD2 matching over 8 bases. Unmatched junction bases numbered 4, after V lost 3 bases and J lost 0 bases. CDR3 length equals 15 residues. Germline V lookup: CDR1 MNHEY, CDR2 SVGAGI. CDR3 DNA sequence: TGTGCCAGCAGTTATCCGGGGGGGGGCTCCTACGAGCAGTACTTC. This codes for CASSYPGGGSYEQYF.

The chain has TRBV27 and TRBJ2-2; maybe TRBD2 (6 bases). Trimming stripped 6 bases from V and 6 bases from J, with 8 bases between. The CDR3 length is 12 residues. Germline V lookup: CDR1 MNHEY, CDR2 SMNVEV (reference sequence). CDR3 residues: CASRTRAGELFF. In DNA, the CDR3 is TGTGCCAGCAGGACTAGAGCCGGGGAGCTGTTTTTT.

This clone appeared a few times. The V gene is TRBV6-5, the J gene TRBJ2-7; 10 nucleotides line up with TRBD2. Germline CDR1 and CDR2: MNHEY and SVGAGI. The trim removed 7 bases at V and 0 bases at J, leaving 6 bases unmatched. This CDR3 has 15 residues. The CDR3, as DNA: TGTGCCAGCACCCTACTAGCGGGAAGCTCCTACGAGCAGTACTTC. Protein sequence: CASTLLAGSSYEQYF.

Of note for this clone: An end of the junction differs from the germline gene, which may be a read error. The CDR3 spells CASSLSGDPTVDF. The DNA for the CDR3 is TGTGCCAGCAGCTTGTCAGGGGATCCAACCGTGGATTTT. This sequence joins TRBV11-3 and TRBJ2-3; the D gene is possibly TRBD1 (6 bases). Germline values: CDR1 SGHNT, CDR2 YENEEA. CDR3 length: 13 amino acids.

The V call is TRBV7-7, the J call TRBJ2-5, with 8 positions matching TRBD1. Germline-derived CDR1 and CDR2 are SSHAT and FNYEAQ (reference sequence). This CDR3 contains 14 residues. With V trimmed by 3 bases and J by 5 bases, 5 bases remained unmatched. In DNA, the CDR3 is TGTGCCAGCAGCTTTCAGGGGGCTTGGGAGACCCAGTACTTC. This translates into CASSFQGAWETQYF.

This chain links TRBV19 with TRBJ1-5; D perhaps matches TRBD1 (5 bases). V was clipped by 0 bases and J by 0 bases, with 18 bases between them. Per the germline V gene, CDR1 is LNHDA and CDR2 is SQIVND (reference sequence). This CDR3 has 19 residues. The CDR3 DNA sequence: TGTGCCAGTAGTATAGATAGGCGTAAACAGGCTTATAGCAATCAGCCCCAGCATTTT. Residues: CASSIDRRKQAYSNQPQHF.

In its sample, this clone was seen once. The chain links TRBV7-9 to TRBJ2-5, with D possibly being TRBD1 (5 bases). V was cut by 8 bases and J by 2 bases, with 9 bases left in between. From germline, CDR1 is SEHNR and CDR2 FQNEAQ (reference sequence). The CDR3 spans 12 residues. The chain's CDR3 is CASLRQQETQYF. For the CDR3, the DNA is TGTGCCAGCCTTCGACAGCAAGAGACCCAGTACTTC. The whole variable domain, filled in from reference TRBV7-9 and TRBJ2-5, reads DTGVSQNPRHKITKRGQNVTFRCDPISEHNRLYWYRQTLGQGPEFLTYFQNEAQLEKSRLLSDRFSAERPKGSFSTLEIQRTEQGDSAMYLCASLRQQETQYFGPGTRLLVL.

There are a few counts of this clone. This sequence joins TRBV2 and TRBJ1-5, with 8 bases matching TRBD1. Trimming took 6 bases from V and 7 from J; bases not matched to a gene: 8. From germline, CDR1 is SNHLY and CDR2 FYNNEI. CDR3 length: 14 amino acids. The CDR3 reads CASSVDRVGQPQHF. DNA of the CDR3: TGTGCCAGCAGCGTGGACAGGGTAGGGCAGCCCCAGCATTTT. Drawing the rest from reference TRBV2 and TRBJ1-5, the complete variable domain is EPEVTQTPSHQVTQMGQEVILRCVPISNHLYFYWYRQILGQKVEFLVSFYNNEISEKSEIFDDQFSVERPDGSNFTLKIRSTKLEDSAMYFCASSVDRVGQPQHFGDGTRLSIL.

The table lists this clone with a count of one. The rearrangement uses TRBV6-5 and TRBJ1-2, with TRBD1 as a possible D gene (5 bases). The V end was cut by 7 bases, the J end by 4 bases, with 19 bases between. CDR1 and CDR2 from the germline V gene are MNHEY and SVGAGI. The CDR3 runs 15 residues. The CDR3, as DNA: TGTGCCAGCAACAGCGCCGGGGACGGGAGCTATGGCTACACCTTC. Protein: CASNSAGDGSYGYTF.

The rearrangement uses TRBV10-3 and TRBJ1-1, with a possible D match to TRBD1 (5 bases). CDR1 ENHRY and CDR2 SYGVKD come from the germline V gene. V was trimmed by 6 bases and J by 1 base, leaving 15 bases between them. The CDR3 loop spans 15 amino acids. Here the CDR3 reads CAIRPSGQANTEAFF. CDR3 bases: TGTGCCATCAGGCCCTCGGGGCAGGCGAACACTGAAGCTTTCTTT.

CDR3 DNA sequence: TGTGCCAGCAGCACAGGGTTGAACACTGAAGCTTTCTTT. Amino acids: CASSTGLNTEAFF. The V gene is TRBV5-4, the J gene TRBJ1-1; the D gene is possibly TRBD1 (6 bases). This CDR3 spans 13 amino acids. The V gene's germline CDR1 is SGHNT and CDR2 YYREEE (reference sequence). V was trimmed by 4 bases and J by 0 bases, leaving 7 bases between them.

A few counts support this clone. The gene calls are TRBV5-6 and TRBJ1-2, with D possibly matching TRBD1 (5 bases). V dropped 0 bases and J dropped 8 bases, with 14 bases sitting between them. This CDR3 has 14 amino acids. Germline CDR1 and CDR2: SGHDT and YYEEEE. CDR3 residues: CASSLEGRAIGYTF. In nucleotides, the CDR3 is TGTGCCAGCAGCTTGGAGGGCAGGGCGATAGGCTACACCTTC. Full variable domain (missing parts from reference TRBV5-6 and TRBJ1-2): DAGVTQSPTHLIKTRGQQVTLRCSPKSGHDTVSWYQQALGQGPQFIFQYYEEEERQRGNFPDRFSGHQFPNYSSELNVNALLLGDSALYLCASSLEGRAIGYTFGSGTRLTVV.

This clone was seen just once. The J gene is TRBJ1-1, the V gene TRBV4-1; D might be TRBD1 (5 bases). V lost 5 bases and J 1 base, leaving 17 bases between the germline ends. CDR3 length: 16 residues. Germline CDR1 reads MGHRA; CDR2 reads YSYEKL. The CDR3, as DNA: TGCGCCAGCAGCAACCCTGAGGGGTTGGGGAACACTGAAGCTTTCTTT. Translation gives CASSNPEGLGNTEAFF.

This clone was recorded a few times. The chain uses TRBV29-1 and TRBJ2-7, with 9 bases matching TRBD2. Germline values: CDR1 SQVTM, CDR2 ANQGSEA. Germline trimming cut 4 bases from V and 0 bases from J; bases unmatched to any gene: 4. The CDR3 is 14 residues long. Here the CDR3 DNA reads TGCAGCGTTGTAGCGGGGGCGAACTCCTACGAGCAGTACTTC. Translating it yields CSVVAGANSYEQYF.

V gene TRBV7-2 combines with J gene TRBJ2-3; 16 positions agree with TRBD2. CDR1 and CDR2 from the germline V gene are SGHTA and FQGNSA. V gave up 6 bases and J gave up 6 bases; unmatched junction bases: 6. The CDR3 loop spans 16 amino acids. The CDR3: CASRTGLAGGLDTQYF. CDR3 bases: TGTGCCAGCAGAACGGGACTAGCGGGGGGGTTGGATACGCAGTATTTT.

The rearrangement uses TRBV28 and TRBJ1-1; D ambiguous. The ends were cut back, 1 base at V and 1 base at J, with 13 bases in the middle. The CDR3 runs 16 residues. Germline CDR1 and CDR2: MDHEN and SYDVKM. As DNA, the CDR3 is TGTGCCAGCAGTTTATTTGTCCTTCGGGCGAACACTGAAGCTTTCTTT. Protein product: CASSLFVLRANTEAFF.

The chain couples TRBV6-5 to TRBJ2-7, with 8 bases lining up with TRBD2. Germline loops: CDR1 MNHEY, CDR2 SVGAGI. The CDR3 runs to 15 residues. V dropped 5 bases and J dropped 2; count of bases not matched to a gene: 8. The CDR3, as DNA: TGTGCCAGCAGTACCAGCGGGAGCGCTCCCTACGAGCAGTACTTC. It is translated as CASSTSGSAPYEQYF.